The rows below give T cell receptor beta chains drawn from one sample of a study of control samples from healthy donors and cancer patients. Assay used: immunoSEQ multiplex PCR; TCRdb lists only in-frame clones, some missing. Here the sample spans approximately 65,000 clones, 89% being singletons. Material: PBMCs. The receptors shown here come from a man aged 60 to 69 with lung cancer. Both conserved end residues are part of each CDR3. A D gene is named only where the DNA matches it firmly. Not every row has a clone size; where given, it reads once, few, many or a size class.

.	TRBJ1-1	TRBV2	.	TGTGCCAGCATGGAACAGGGTACCGTGGCTGAAGCTTTCTTT	CASMEQGTVAEAFF
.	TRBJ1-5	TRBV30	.	TGTGCCTGGAGTCCCATTATCGGGGGGCTCGGGAATCAGCCCCAGCATTTT	CAWSPIIGGLGNQPQHF
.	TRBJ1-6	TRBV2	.	TGTGCCAGCAGTGAATCGGGTCTTCCTAATTCACCCCTCCACTTT	CASSESGLPNSPLHF
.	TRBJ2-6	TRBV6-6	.	TGTGCCAGCAGTCCCAGACCCTCTACCCCCTCTGGGGCCAACGTCCTGACTTTC	CASSPRPSTPSGANVLTF
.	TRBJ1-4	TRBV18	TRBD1	TGTGCCAGCTCACTCCGGGACAGTAATGAAAAACTGTTTTTT	CASSLRDSNEKLFF
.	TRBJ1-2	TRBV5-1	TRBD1	TGCGCCAGCAGCTTACCGGGACAGAACTATGGCTACACCTTC	CASSLPGQNYGYTF
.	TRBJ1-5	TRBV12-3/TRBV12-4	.	TGTGCCAGCAGTTTTGGGGGTCAGCCCCAGCATTTT	CASSFGGQPQHF
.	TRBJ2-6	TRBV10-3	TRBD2	TGTGCCATCAGTGCCTCGGGAGGGGCTGGGGCCAACGTCCTGACTTTC	CAISASGGAGANVLTF
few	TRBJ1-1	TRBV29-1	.	TGCAGCGTTGGAAGGGACAACACTGAAGCTTTCTTT	CSVGRDNTEAFF
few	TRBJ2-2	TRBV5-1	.	TGCGCCAGCAGGCCTACAATCACCGGGGAGCTGTTTTTT	CASRPTITGELFF
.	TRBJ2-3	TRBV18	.	TGTGCCAGCTCACCACTGGCGGGAATGGACACGCAGTATTTT	CASSPLAGMDTQYF
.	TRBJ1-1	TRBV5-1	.	TGCGCCAGCAGCCCCGGGATTGAGGGCACTGAAGCTTTCTTT	CASSPGIEGTEAFF
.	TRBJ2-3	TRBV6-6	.	TGTGCCAGCACTTCAGCCGGAACAGATACGCAGTATTTT	CASTSAGTDTQYF
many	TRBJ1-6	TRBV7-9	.	TGTGCCAGCAGCTTAATTTTAGGCAGGGGACGTGAATCACCCCTCCACTTT	CASSLILGRGRESPLHF
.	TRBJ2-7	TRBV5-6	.	TGTGCCAGCAGCTTGGCCCTAAGTCAAGGAGGGAACTACGAGCAGTACTTC	CASSLALSQGGNYEQYF
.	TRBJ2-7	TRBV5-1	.	TGCGCCAGCAGCTTAGGTCGCTCCTACGAGCAGTACTTC	CASSLGRSYEQYF
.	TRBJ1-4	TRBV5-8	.	TGTGCCAGCAGCTTGGGACAGATAAATGAAAAACTGTTTTTT	CASSLGQINEKLFF
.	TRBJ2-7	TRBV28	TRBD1	TGTGCCAGCAGTCGACAGGGGGCATCCTACGAGCAGTACTTC	CASSRQGASYEQYF
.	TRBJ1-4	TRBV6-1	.	TGTGCCAGCAGTGATTGGTATTGGACTAATGAAAAACTGTTTTTT	CASSDWYWTNEKLFF
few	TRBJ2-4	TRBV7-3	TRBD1	TGTGCCAGCAGCTCCCGACAGGGAAACATTCAGTACTTC	CASSSRQGNIQYF
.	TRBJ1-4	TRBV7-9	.	TGTGCCAGCAGCTTTAGCCTTTTAGGGCATCAGAATTTT	CASSFSLLGHQNF
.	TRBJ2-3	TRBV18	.	TGTGCCAGCTCACAGGACTACCTAAGCACAGATACGCAGTATTTT	CASSQDYLSTDTQYF
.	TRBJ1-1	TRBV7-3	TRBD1	TGTGCCAGCAGCCCCCAAGGACAGGGGGGCACTGAAGCTTTCTTT	CASSPQGQGGTEAFF
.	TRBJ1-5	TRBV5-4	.	TGTGCCAGCAGCCCACCGGGGGGTCGGAGCAATCAGCCCCAGCATTTT	CASSPPGGRSNQPQHF
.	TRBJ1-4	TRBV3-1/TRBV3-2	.	TGTGCCAGCACCTATGGGGGTTTTAATGAAAAACTGTTTTTT	CASTYGGFNEKLFF
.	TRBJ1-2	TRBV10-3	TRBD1	TGTGCCATCGGGGGACAGATTAACTATGGCTACACCTTC	CAIGGQINYGYTF
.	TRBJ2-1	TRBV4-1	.	TGCGCCAGCAGCCAAGATGGAGCGGGCAATGAGCAGTTCTTC	CASSQDGAGNEQFF
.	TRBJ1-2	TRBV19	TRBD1	TGTGCCAGTACCGATACAGGGGGACGTTCGGAAAGATATGGCTACACCTTC	CASTDTGGRSERYGYTF
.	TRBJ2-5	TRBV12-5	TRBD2	TGTGCTAGTGGTTTTTCGGGGGGCCAAGAGACCCAGTACTTC	CASGFSGGQETQYF
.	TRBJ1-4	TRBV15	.	TGTGCCACCAGCAGAGAACGGGGGGTTAATGAAAAACTGTTTTTT	CATSRERGVNEKLFF
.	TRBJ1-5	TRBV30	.	TGTGCCTGGAGTGTAGGCGGAGAGTGGCAGCCCCAGCATTTT	CAWSVGGEWQPQHF
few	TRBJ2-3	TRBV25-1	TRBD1	TGTGCCAGCAGTGACAGGGGGTGGGGAGATACGCAGTATTTT	CASSDRGWGDTQYF
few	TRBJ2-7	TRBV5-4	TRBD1	TGTGCCAGCAGTCCGGGACAGGGTGGGTACGAGCAGTACTTC	CASSPGQGGYEQYF
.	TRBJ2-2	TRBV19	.	TGTGCCAGTACATTTGGCGGGCGCACGAACACCGGGGAGCTGTTTTTT	CASTFGGRTNTGELFF
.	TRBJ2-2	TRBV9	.	TGTGCCAGCAGCCACCCCTCCTATACCGGGGAGCTGTTTTTT	CASSHPSYTGELFF
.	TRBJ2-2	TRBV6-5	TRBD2	TGTGCCAGCAGTTACTGGCGGGGGGGCTCGGTCGGGGAGCTGTTTTTT	CASSYWRGGSVGELFF
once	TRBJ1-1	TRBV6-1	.	TGTGCCAGCAGTGCCTATCCGGCGGGGACTCTTAACACTGAAGCTTTCTTT	CASSAYPAGTLNTEAFF